Listed below are T cell receptor beta chains from one sample, sequenced in a study of blood T cell repertoires in COVID-19. Assay used: immunoSEQ multiplex PCR; TCRdb lists only in-frame clones, some missing. The table lists around 19,000 clones, roughly 90% of them singletons. Sequencing was carried out using peripheral blood. The source of these receptors is a human donor in a cohort sampled during active COVID-19. The donor label of this sample is uncertain. The CDR3 runs from the conserved cysteine through the conserved F or W. The size of a clone is reported for some rows only, either as once, few or many, or as a class for expanded clones.

size: few; J: TRBJ1-2; V: TRBV28; CDR3: CASSFRSYGYTF
size: -; J: TRBJ2-3; V: TRBV18; CDR3: CASSGTSGGTDTQYF
size: -; J: TRBJ1-5; V: TRBV6-5; CDR3: CASNPTGANQPQHF
size: -; J: TRBJ2-1; V: TRBV5-1; CDR3: CASSTRPRSYNEQFF
size: -; J: TRBJ2-7; V: TRBV14; CDR3: CASSQGINRSGQRYEQYF
size: -; J: TRBJ1-5; V: TRBV30; CDR3: CAWSSRGDQPQHF
size: -; J: TRBJ1-6; V: TRBV4-1; CDR3: CASSQGQGIVSPLHF
size: -; J: TRBJ2-4; V: TRBV4-1; CDR3: CASSGRLAGNIQYF
size: few; J: TRBJ1-1; V: TRBV10-3; CDR3: CAISMGQGRTEAFF
size: -; J: TRBJ2-1; V: TRBV6-5; CDR3: CASSPGTSNEQFF